The entry below gives a single T cell receptor (beta chain) sequence along with its context. No antigen is known for it. These data are taken from a study of T cell responses to AZD1222 COVID-19 vaccine. Points from the study as a whole: The donors showed a predominance of white British ancestry and of females, with possible underestimation of clonal diversity. Only six people who got AZD1222 tested seropositive at baseline. Reports say nearly half of spike-specific TCRs go after unmutated variant regions.

The method was immunoSEQ multiplex PCR; TCRdb's version includes in-frame clones alone and lacks a portion of them. The sample includes 95,000 to 150,000 clones, 92% of them seen just once. There are 13 residues in the CDR3. V was pared by 3 bases and J by 7 bases, with 12 bases between. CDR1 is LGHNA and CDR2 is YSLEER in the germline V gene. The chain uses TRBV4-3 and TRBJ1-2, with D tentatively TRBD1 (6 bases). The TCR originated in an adult in good health. This specimen consisted of peripheral blood, obtained on day 0 of AZD1222 vaccination. Written as DNA, the CDR3 is TGCGCCAGCAGCCACTCGAGGGGGGCTGGCTACACCTTC. It is translated as CASSHSRGAGYTF.